Presented here are 29 T cell receptor beta chains from one specimen sequenced in a study of OX40 agonist ivuxolimab in advanced cancers. Assay used: immunoSEQ multiplex PCR; TCRdb lists only in-frame clones, some missing. This table has 70,000 to 80,000 clones, approximately 90% appearing once. The specimen was CD4+ or CD8+ T cells sorted from blood, collected in a trial of the OX40 agonist ivuxolimab. All receptors derive from an adult with an advanced solid tumor such as melanoma, head and neck, liver or kidney cancer.

This chain links TRBV7-3 with TRBJ2-3; 10 bases map to TRBD2. The length of the CDR3 is 16 residues. CDR1 and CDR2 (germline): SGHTA, FQGTGA. Unmatched junction bases numbered 10, after V lost 6 bases and J lost 4 bases. CDR3 loop: CASSPSPGTSADTQYF. CDR3 nucleotide sequence: TGTGCCAGCAGTCCATCCCCGGGGACTAGCGCAGATACGCAGTATTTT.

The chain employs TRBV7-2 and TRBJ2-7; 10 nucleotides agree with TRBD2. This CDR3 comprises 16 residues. Germline loops: CDR1 SGHTA, CDR2 FQGNSA. V shed 5 bases, J shed 4 bases, and the junction held 11 bases outside the gene matches. CDR3 in amino acids: CASSQHSGRAPYEQYF. Here the CDR3 DNA reads TGTGCCAGCAGCCAGCACAGCGGGAGGGCCCCATACGAGCAGTACTTC.

The chain joins TRBV4-1 to TRBJ1-4, with 7 nucleotides matching TRBD1. V lost 1 base, J lost 7 bases, and 12 bases stayed unmatched. Germline V gives CDR1 MGHRA, CDR2 YSYEKL. The CDR3 sequence is 17 residues long. The CDR3: CASSQASVDYRGEKLFF. CDR3 DNA: TGCGCCAGCAGCCAAGCCTCTGTGGATTACAGGGGTGAAAAACTGTTTTTT.

V usage is TRBV7-8 and J usage is TRBJ2-7, with 9 bases lining up with TRBD1. Germline CDR1 SGHVS, CDR2 FQNEAQ. V shed 4 bases and J 1 base; nucleotides not matched to a gene: 11. CDR3 length: 17 amino acids. CDR3 bases: TGTGCCAGCAGCTCACCCCCCGACAGGGGGATTTCCTACGAGCAGTACTTC. Translation: CASSSPPDRGISYEQYF.

This chain joins TRBV7-2 and TRBJ2-2; D is perhaps TRBD2 (5 bases). Germline lookup yields CDR1 SGHTA and CDR2 FQGNSA. Trimming shortened V by 0 bases and J by 1 base, and 9 bases separated the two germline ends. This CDR3 comprises 16 residues. The CDR3 DNA sequence: TGTGCCAGCAGCTTAGCAGGGAGCGGGAACACCGGGGAGCTGTTTTTT. Its translation is CASSLAGSGNTGELFF. Combining the CDR3 with reference TRBV7-2 and TRBJ2-2 gives the whole variable domain GAGVSQSPSNKVTEKGKDVELRCDPISGHTALYWYRQSLGQGLEFLIYFQGNSAPDKSGLPSDRFSAERTGGSVSTLTIQRTQQEDSAVYLCASSLAGSGNTGELFFGEGSRLTVL.

V is TRBV28 and J is TRBJ2-7, with a tentative D call TRBD2 (6 bases). V was pared by 8 bases and J by 0 bases, with 20 bases between. There are 16 residues in the CDR3. Germline CDR1 reads MDHEN; CDR2 reads SYDVKM. The chain's CDR3 is CASQGGALRDSYEQYF. CDR3 coding DNA: TGTGCCAGCCAGGGAGGAGCTCTTAGGGACTCCTACGAGCAGTACTTC.

The chain uses TRBV19 and TRBJ1-5, with D perhaps matching TRBD1 (6 bases). The CDR3 spans 15 residues. Germline lookup yields CDR1 LNHDA and CDR2 SQIVND (reference sequence). V was clipped by 5 bases and J by 1 base, with 12 bases between them. CDR3 DNA: TGTGCCAGTAGTTACAGGGTCCGGAGCAATCAGCCCCAGCATTTT. Translated, it gives CASSYRVRSNQPQHF.

The chain recombines TRBV5-6 with TRBJ2-3, with D possibly being TRBD1 (6 bases). The V end lost 7 bases, the J end lost 2 bases, and 11 bases lay between the germline ends. Germline values: CDR1 SGHDT, CDR2 YYEEEE. There are 13 residues in the CDR3. CDR3 amino acids: CASLRTDTDTQYF. The CDR3 nucleotides are TGTGCCAGCCTTAGGACAGACACAGATACGCAGTATTTT.

The chain employs TRBV28 and TRBJ1-4; D not resolved. CDR3 size: 12 residues. Deletions cut 5 bases from V and 3 bases from J, with 4 bases between. CDR1 is MDHEN and CDR2 is SYDVKM in the germline V gene. The CDR3 DNA sequence: TGTGCCAGCAGTCAGGCTAATGAAAAACTGTTTTTT. It yields the protein CASSQANEKLFF.

The rearrangement links TRBV27 to TRBJ2-7; possible D gene TRBD1, 5 bases. The ends were cut back, 5 bases at V and 8 bases at J, with 16 bases in the middle. This CDR3 region has 13 residues. The V gene's germline CDR1 is MNHEY and CDR2 SMNVEV (reference sequence). The CDR3 sequence: CASSIDSLSKQYF. The CDR3 nucleotides read TGTGCCAGCAGTATAGACAGCCTTAGCAAGCAGTACTTC.

This clone came up a few times. The rearrangement uses TRBV6-1 and TRBJ2-7; no reliable D call. Germline assignment: CDR1 MNHNS and CDR2 SASEGT. This CDR3 is 13 amino acids long. Trimming removed 1 base from V and 0 bases from J, with 4 bases in between. The CDR3 DNA reads as TGTGCCAGCAGTGAAGGTTCCTCCTACGAGCAGTACTTC. Amino acids: CASSEGSSYEQYF.

The chain uses TRBV6-4 and TRBJ2-3, with 12 bases identical to TRBD2. V was clipped by 2 bases and J by 6 bases; unmatched bases: 6. The CDR3 totals 16 residues. CDR1 is MRHNA and CDR2 is SNTAGT in the germline V gene. The DNA for the CDR3 is TGTGCCAGCAGTGACGGCCTAGCGGGAGGGTCCGATACGCAGTATTTT. Protein sequence: CASSDGLAGGSDTQYF.

The table lists this clone with a count of one. This chain connects TRBV2 to TRBJ1-4; weak D call: TRBD1 (5 bases). This CDR3 has 15 residues. Germline loops: CDR1 SNHLY, CDR2 FYNNEI. The V gene lost 2 bases and the J gene lost 7 bases, with 14 bases spanning the gap. CDR3 sequence (DNA): TGTGCCAGCAGTGAAAGTCGGTCAGGGACTGAAAAACTGTTTTTT. It codes for CASSESRSGTEKLFF.

This chain links TRBV11-2 with TRBJ2-5; possible D gene TRBD2, 6 bases. Trimming removed 6 bases from V and 5 bases from J, with 13 bases in between. Germline loops: CDR1 SGHAT, CDR2 FQNNGV. The length of the CDR3 is 13 residues. CDR3 loop: CASRRGSGETQYF. The CDR3 nucleotides read TGTGCCAGCAGGCGGGGATCCGGGGAGACCCAGTACTTC.

V gene TRBV18 combines with J gene TRBJ2-2; D remains unclear. Trimming shortened V by 4 bases and J by 8 bases, and 8 bases separated the two germline ends. This CDR3 is 12 amino acids long. CDR1 is KGHSH and CDR2 is LQKENI in the germline V gene. This CDR3 is CASSQDAGELFF. CDR3 in DNA: TGTGCCAGCTCACAAGACGCGGGGGAGCTGTTTTTT.

The chain has TRBV29-1 and TRBJ2-1, with 9 nucleotides matching TRBD1. Looked up from germline, CDR1 is SQVTM and CDR2 is ANQGSEA. Trimming took 5 bases from V and 2 from J; bases not matched to a gene: 10. The CDR3 totals 16 residues. The CDR3 nucleotides read TGCAGCGTTTCCGGTAGACAGGGGGTAACCTACAATGAGCAGTTCTTC. Residues: CSVSGRQGVTYNEQFF.

The J gene is TRBJ2-5, the V gene TRBV9; 8 positions match TRBD1. CDR3 length: 16 amino acids. Germline V gives CDR1 SGDLS, CDR2 YYNGEE. V was clipped by 2 bases and J by 5 bases; unmatched bases: 11. The CDR3 sequence is CASSVLPSGGPETQYF. CDR3 bases: TGTGCCAGCAGCGTTCTACCGTCAGGGGGCCCGGAGACCCAGTACTTC.

The chain has TRBV29-1 and TRBJ2-7; the match to TRBD1 covers 9 bases. Germline values: CDR1 SQVTM, CDR2 ANQGSEA. CDR3 length equals 13 residues. After removal of 6 bases from V and 5 bases from J, the junction contained 8 bases not matched to a gene. As DNA, the CDR3 is TGCAGCGTGGCCGTGGACAGGGGACACGAGCAGTACTTC. It specifies CSVAVDRGHEQYF.

The J gene is TRBJ2-7, the V gene TRBV27; no clear D gene. Trimming left V 4 bases short and J 4 bases short, with 17 bases between. This CDR3 spans 15 amino acids. Germline values: CDR1 MNHEY, CDR2 SMNVEV (reference sequence). The CDR3 sequence is CASSSRLGSAYEQYF. The CDR3 bases are TGTGCCAGCAGTTCCCGGCTGGGTTCGGCTTACGAGCAGTACTTC.

J is TRBJ2-7 and V is TRBV6-1; D possibly corresponds to TRBD1 (7 bases). Trimming cost V 3 bases and J 1 base, with 13 bases left between them. The CDR3 covers 15 residues. Germline CDR1 reads MNHNS; CDR2 reads SASEGT. CDR3 residues: CASSDGGTASYEQYF. Here the CDR3 DNA reads TGTGCCAGCAGTGATGGGGGGACAGCTTCCTACGAGCAGTACTTC.

The chain uses TRBV30 and TRBJ2-7, with D perhaps matching TRBD1 (6 bases). CDR1 and CDR2 (germline): GTSNPN, SVGIG (reference sequence). The CDR3 spans 13 residues. Trimming removed 3 bases at V and 5 bases at J, with 14 bases between. The CDR3, as DNA: TGTGCCTGGAGGGTAACAGGGTCCCACGAGCAGTACTTC. Translation: CAWRVTGSHEQYF. Combining the CDR3 with reference TRBV30 and TRBJ2-7 gives the whole variable domain SQTIHQWPATLVQPVGSPLSLECTVEGTSNPNLYWYRQAAGRGLQLLFYSVGIGQISSEVPQNLSASRPQDRQFILSSKKLLLSDSGFYLCAWRVTGSHEQYFGPGTRLTVT.

This chain links TRBV4-1 with TRBJ2-6, with 9 bases identical to TRBD1. The CDR3 spans 18 residues. Germline CDR1 reads MGHRA; CDR2 reads YSYEKL. After removal of 4 bases from V and 2 bases from J, the junction contained 9 bases not matched to a gene. The CDR3 bases are TGCGCCAGCAGCCGCCAGGACAGGGGTACGGCTGGGGCCAACGTCCTGACTTTC. Its translation is CASSRQDRGTAGANVLTF.

The chain couples TRBV15 to TRBJ2-2; D is uncertain. Germline V gene data show CDR1 as LNHNV and CDR2 as YYDKDF (reference sequence). This CDR3 comprises 14 residues. Trimming took off 1 base at V and 5 bases at J, with 8 bases between the two ends. CDR3 sequence (DNA): TGTGCCACCAGCAGAGGCCTTGGGACCGGGGAGCTGTTTTTT. Translation: CATSRGLGTGELFF.

The chain employs TRBV25-1 and TRBJ2-7; D possibly corresponds to TRBD1 (5 bases). CDR1 is MGHDK, CDR2 SYGVNS, per germline. Trimming took off 3 bases at V and 2 bases at J, with 11 bases between the two ends. This CDR3 is built from 14 residues. This CDR3 reads CASSDPAGPYEQYF. The CDR3 DNA is TGTGCCAGCAGTGATCCCGCAGGGCCCTACGAGCAGTACTTC.

The gene calls are TRBV7-2 and TRBJ2-4; no reliable D call. Trimming took off 3 bases at V and 0 bases at J, with 18 bases between the two ends. The germline V gene encodes CDR1 SGHTA and CDR2 FQGNSA. The CDR3 contains 18 residues. The CDR3 DNA reads as TGTGCCAGCAGCTTCTCCGCGATACGAGAGATAGCCAAAAACATTCAGTACTTC. This gives the protein CASSFSAIREIAKNIQYF. The full variable domain, its missing parts supplied by reference TRBV7-2 and TRBJ2-4, is GAGVSQSPSNKVTEKGKDVELRCDPISGHTALYWYRQSLGQGLEFLIYFQGNSAPDKSGLPSDRFSAERTGGSVSTLTIQRTQQEDSAVYLCASSFSAIREIAKNIQYFGAGTRLSVL.

The chain joins TRBV7-2 to TRBJ2-1, with TRBD2 matching 8 bases. V dropped 4 bases and J dropped 7; count of bases not matched to a gene: 12. The CDR3 extends over 16 amino acids. Germline assignment: CDR1 SGHTA and CDR2 FQGNSA. CDR3: CASSSEGLVGRNEQFF. CDR3 coding DNA: TGTGCCAGCAGCTCTGAGGGACTAGTTGGAAGGAATGAGCAGTTCTTC.

The gene calls are TRBV7-3 and TRBJ2-1; 9 nucleotides match TRBD2. CDR3 length: 14 residues. The germline gives CDR1 SGHTA, CDR2 FQGTGA. V shed 2 bases and J 8 bases; nucleotides not matched to a gene: 4. CDR3 sequence reads: CASSLDSGSHEQFF. The CDR3 DNA reads as TGTGCCAGCAGCTTAGATAGCGGGAGCCATGAGCAGTTCTTC.

The chain couples TRBV21-1 to TRBJ1-5. TRBV21-1 is a pseudogene segment. The CDR3 totals 16 residues. CDR3 bases: TGTGCCAGCAGCGAAAGTGCGAACTATAGCAATCAGCCCCAGCATTTT. The encoded protein is CASSESANYSNQPQHF.

As DNA, the CDR3 is TGCGCCAGCAGCGAAGGGGTAGGGAACACTGAAGCTTTCTTT. This codes for CASSEGVGNTEAFF. The chain carries TRBV5-1 and TRBJ1-1; D is perhaps TRBD1 (5 bases). Trimming pared 4 bases from V and 1 base from J, leaving 11 bases between. The CDR3 length is 14 residues. Per the germline V gene, CDR1 is SGHRS and CDR2 is YFSETQ.